This T cell receptor beta chain emerged from a study of beta chain features in type 1 diabetes. Study-wide context: Age, gender and cell yields were alike across patients and healthy donors.

This clone turned up a few times. Distinct nucleotide sequences in the sample also encode this CDR3. Expressed TCRB transcripts got sequenced, as all isolated RNA was reverse transcribed. Profiled with immunoSEQ multiplex PCR; TCRdb holds only in-frame clones, not every one. The data contain roughly 310,000 clones, approximately 9.9% of them singletons. The CDR3 runs 13 residues. V was cut by 3 bases and J by 0 bases, with 3 bases left in between. Germline V CDR1 and CDR2: SEHNR, FQNEAQ (reference sequence). Donors contributed one heparinised blood draw apiece, averaging about 116 mL. Sorted cells reached over 95% purity in every population.

The chain couples TRBV7-9 to TRBJ1-3; D not certain. The sample consisted of naive CD4+ T cells from blood. This TCR came from a woman under 40 in good health. The CDR3 region has the DNA TGTGCCAGCAGCTTGAGCTCTGGAAACACCATATATTTT. Encoded protein: CASSLSSGNTIYF.